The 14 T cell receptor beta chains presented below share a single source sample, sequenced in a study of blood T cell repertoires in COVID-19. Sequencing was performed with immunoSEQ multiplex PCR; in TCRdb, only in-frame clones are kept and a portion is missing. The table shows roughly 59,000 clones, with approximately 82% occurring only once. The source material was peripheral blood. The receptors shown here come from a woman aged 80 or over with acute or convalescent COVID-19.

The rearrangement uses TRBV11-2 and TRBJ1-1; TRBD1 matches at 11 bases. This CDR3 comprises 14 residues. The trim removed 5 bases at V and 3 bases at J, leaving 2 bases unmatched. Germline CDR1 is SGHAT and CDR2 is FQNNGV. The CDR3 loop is CASSGQGAYTEAFF. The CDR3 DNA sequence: TGTGCCAGCAGCGGACAGGGGGCGTACACTGAAGCTTTCTTT. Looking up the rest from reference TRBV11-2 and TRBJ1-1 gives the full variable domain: EAGVAQSPRYKIIEKRQSVAFWCNPISGHATLYWYQQILGQGPKLLIQFQNNGVVDDSQLPKDRFSAERLKGVDSTLKIQPAKLEDSAVYLCASSGQGAYTEAFFGQGTRLTVV.

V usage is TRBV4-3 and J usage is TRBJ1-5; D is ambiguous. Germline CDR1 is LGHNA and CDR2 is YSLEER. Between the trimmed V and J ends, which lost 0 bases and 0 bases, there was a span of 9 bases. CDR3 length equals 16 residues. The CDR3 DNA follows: TGCGCCAGCAGCCAAGATAGGGCGGGTAGCAATCAGCCCCAGCATTTT. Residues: CASSQDRAGSNQPQHF.

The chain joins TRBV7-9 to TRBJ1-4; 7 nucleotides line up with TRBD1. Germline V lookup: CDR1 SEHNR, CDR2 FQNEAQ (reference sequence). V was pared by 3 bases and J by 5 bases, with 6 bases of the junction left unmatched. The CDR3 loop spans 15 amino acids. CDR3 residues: CASSFWTGENEKLFF. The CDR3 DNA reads TGTGCCAGCAGCTTCTGGACAGGAGAAAATGAAAAACTGTTTTTT.

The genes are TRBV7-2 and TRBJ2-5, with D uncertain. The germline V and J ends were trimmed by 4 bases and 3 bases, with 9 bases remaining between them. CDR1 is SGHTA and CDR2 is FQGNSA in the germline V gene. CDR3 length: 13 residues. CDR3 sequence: CASSWAHEETQYF. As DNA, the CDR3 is TGTGCCAGCAGCTGGGCACATGAAGAGACCCAGTACTTC.

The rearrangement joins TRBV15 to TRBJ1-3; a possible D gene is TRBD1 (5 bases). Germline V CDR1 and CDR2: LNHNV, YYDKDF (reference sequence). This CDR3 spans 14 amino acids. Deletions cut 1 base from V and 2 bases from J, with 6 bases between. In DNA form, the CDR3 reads TGTGCCACCAGCAGAGCAGGGACTGGAAACACCATATATTTT. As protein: CATSRAGTGNTIYF.

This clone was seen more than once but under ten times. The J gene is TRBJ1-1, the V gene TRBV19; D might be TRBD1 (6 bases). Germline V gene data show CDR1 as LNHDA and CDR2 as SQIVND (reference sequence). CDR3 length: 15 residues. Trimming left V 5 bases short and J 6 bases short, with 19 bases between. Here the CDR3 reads CASSSRRGRGPEAFF. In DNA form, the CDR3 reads TGTGCCAGTAGTTCACGCAGGGGCCGCGGCCCTGAAGCTTTCTTT. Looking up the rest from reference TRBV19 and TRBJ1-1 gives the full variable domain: DGGITQSPKYLFRKEGQNVTLSCEQNLNHDAMYWYRQDPGQGLRLIYYSQIVNDFQKGDIAEGYSVSREKKESFPLTVTSAQKNPTAFYLCASSSRRGRGPEAFFGQGTRLTVV.

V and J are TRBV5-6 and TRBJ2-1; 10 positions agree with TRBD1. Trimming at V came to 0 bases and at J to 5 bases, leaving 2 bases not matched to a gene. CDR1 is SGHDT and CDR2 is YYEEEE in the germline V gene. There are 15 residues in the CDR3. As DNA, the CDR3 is TGTGCCAGCAGCTTGGTGGGACAGGGGAACAATGAGCAGTTCTTC. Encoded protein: CASSLVGQGNNEQFF.

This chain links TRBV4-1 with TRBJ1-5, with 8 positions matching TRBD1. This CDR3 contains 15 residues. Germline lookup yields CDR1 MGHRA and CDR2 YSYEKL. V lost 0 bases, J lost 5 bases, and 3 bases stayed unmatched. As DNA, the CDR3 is TGCGCCAGCAGCCAAGAGGGGACAGGCCATCAGCCCCAGCATTTT. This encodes CASSQEGTGHQPQHF.

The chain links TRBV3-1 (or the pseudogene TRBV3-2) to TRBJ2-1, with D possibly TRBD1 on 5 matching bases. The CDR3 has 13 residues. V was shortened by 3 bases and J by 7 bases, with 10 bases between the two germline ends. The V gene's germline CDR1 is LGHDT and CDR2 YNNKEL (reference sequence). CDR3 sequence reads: CASSQKGMNEQFF. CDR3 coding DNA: TGTGCCAGCAGCCAGAAGGGGATGAATGAGCAGTTCTTC.

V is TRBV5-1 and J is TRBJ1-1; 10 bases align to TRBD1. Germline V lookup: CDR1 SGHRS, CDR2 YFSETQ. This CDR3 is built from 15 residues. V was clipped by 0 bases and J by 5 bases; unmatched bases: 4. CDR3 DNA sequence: TGCGCCAGCAGCTTGGTGGGGGACAGGGGAACTGAAGCTTTCTTT. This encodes CASSLVGDRGTEAFF.

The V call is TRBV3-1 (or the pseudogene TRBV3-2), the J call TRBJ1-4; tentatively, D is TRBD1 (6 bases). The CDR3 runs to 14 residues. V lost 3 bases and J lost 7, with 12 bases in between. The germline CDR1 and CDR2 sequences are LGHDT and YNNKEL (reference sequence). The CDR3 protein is CASSHRDTLEKLFF. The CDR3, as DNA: TGTGCCAGCAGCCACCGGGACACCCTTGAAAAACTGTTTTTT.

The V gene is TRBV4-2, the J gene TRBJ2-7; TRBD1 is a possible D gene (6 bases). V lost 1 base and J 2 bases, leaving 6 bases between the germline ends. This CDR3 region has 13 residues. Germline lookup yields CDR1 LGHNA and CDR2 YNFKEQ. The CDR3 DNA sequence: TGTGCCAGCAGCCAAGGGGACACCTACGAGCAGTACTTC. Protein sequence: CASSQGDTYEQYF.

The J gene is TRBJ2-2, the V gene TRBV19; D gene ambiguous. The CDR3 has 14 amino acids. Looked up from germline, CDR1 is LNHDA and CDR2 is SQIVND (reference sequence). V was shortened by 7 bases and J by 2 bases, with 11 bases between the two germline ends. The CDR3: CASTQAKNTGELFF. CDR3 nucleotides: TGTGCCAGTACGCAGGCTAAAAACACCGGGGAGCTGTTTTTT. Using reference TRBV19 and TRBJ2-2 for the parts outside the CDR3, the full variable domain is DGGITQSPKYLFRKEGQNVTLSCEQNLNHDAMYWYRQDPGQGLRLIYYSQIVNDFQKGDIAEGYSVSREKKESFPLTVTSAQKNPTAFYLCASTQAKNTGELFFGEGSRLTVL.

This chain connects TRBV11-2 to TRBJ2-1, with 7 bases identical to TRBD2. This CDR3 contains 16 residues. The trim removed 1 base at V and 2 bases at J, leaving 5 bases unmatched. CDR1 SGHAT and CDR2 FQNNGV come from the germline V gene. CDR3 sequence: CASSLASGIPYNEQFF. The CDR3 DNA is TGTGCCAGCAGCTTAGCGAGCGGGATCCCCTACAATGAGCAGTTCTTC.